The 32 T cell receptor beta chains in this list originate from one sample, sequenced in a study of early T cells in non-severe SARS-CoV-2 infection. TCRdb re-derived calls from the 5' RACE reads in MiXCR, one entry per CDR3 protein. The table lists 30,000 to 45,000 distinct CDR3 sequences, less than 7% of them singletons. The sequenced sample was whole blood, obtained at baseline. The receptor set was obtained from an adult who was a healthcare worker with PCR-confirmed SARS-CoV-2 infection or an uninfected control (not recorded which).

This clonotype has just a few counts. Written as DNA, the CDR3 is TGTGCCAGTAGTATGTCAAGGGGGGGCAATCAGCCCCAGCATTTT. Amino acids: CASSMSRGGNQPQHF. The gene calls are TRBV19 and TRBJ1-5, with D possibly being TRBD1 (6 bases). Between the trimmed V and J ends, which lost 3 bases and 2 bases, there was a span of 11 bases. The CDR3 is 15 residues long. Germline-derived CDR1 and CDR2 are LNHDA and SQIVND (reference sequence).

This clonotype was observed at least ten times. The chain links TRBV24-1 to TRBJ2-3; TRBD1 agrees at 7 bases. V shed 3 bases, J shed 1 base, and the junction held 6 bases outside the gene matches. CDR3 size: 16 residues. Germline lookup yields CDR1 KGHDR and CDR2 SFDVKD. This chain's CDR3 is CATSDRGREGTDTQYF. DNA for the CDR3: TGTGCCACCAGTGATAGGGGGCGAGAAGGCACAGATACGCAGTATTTT.

This sequence joins TRBV2 and TRBJ1-6; D is uncertain. The V end lost 7 bases, the J end lost 13 bases, and 11 bases lay between the germline ends. Germline assignment: CDR1 SNHLY and CDR2 FYNNEI. The CDR3 length is 11 residues. The CDR3 loop is CASKSGMPLHF. As DNA, the CDR3 is TGTGCCAGCAAGTCCGGCATGCCCCTCCACTTT. The full variable domain, its missing parts supplied by reference TRBV2 and TRBJ1-6, is EPEVTQTPSHQVTQMGQEVILRCVPISNHLYFYWYRQILGQKVEFLVSFYNNEISEKSEIFDDQFSVERPDGSNFTLKIRSTKLEDSAMYFCASKSGMPLHFGNGTRLTVT.

This clonotype has ten or more counts. The V gene is TRBV10-3, the J gene TRBJ2-7; D remains unclear. Germline CDR1 and CDR2: ENHRY and SYGVKD. The CDR3 contains 12 residues. Trimming pared 4 bases from V and 2 bases from J, leaving 6 bases between. CDR3 in amino acids: CAISGTPYEQYF. In nucleotides, the CDR3 is TGTGCCATCAGTGGTACTCCCTACGAGCAGTACTTC.

This clonotype was observed many times. The chain combines TRBV6-6 with TRBJ1-6; 8 bases match TRBD1. Germline V gives CDR1 MNHNY, CDR2 SVGAGI (reference sequence). V gave up 6 bases and J gave up 7 bases; unmatched junction bases: 8. The CDR3 is made up of 15 amino acids. CDR3 sequence (DNA): TGTGCCAGCAGGACAGGGGAAGGATGGAATTCACCCCTCCACTTT. Translated: CASRTGEGWNSPLHF.

The chain is built from TRBV5-4 and TRBJ2-2; D gene ambiguous. The CDR3 contains 15 residues. CDR1 and CDR2 from the germline V gene are SGHNT and YYREEE (reference sequence). The germline V and J ends were trimmed by 1 base and 6 bases, with 13 bases remaining between them. CDR3 amino acids: CASSLKSPMAGELFF. CDR3 bases: TGTGCCAGCAGCTTGAAGAGCCCAATGGCCGGGGAGCTGTTTTTT.

This clonotype was recorded at least ten times. V gene TRBV4-3 combines with J gene TRBJ2-2, with TRBD1 matching 7 bases. The V and J ends lost 4 bases and 1 base, in that order; junction bases with no gene match: 6. CDR1 and CDR2 (germline): LGHNA, YSLEER. The CDR3 spans 16 residues. The CDR3 reads CASSPNDRVNTGELFF. The CDR3 nucleotides read TGCGCCAGCAGCCCCAACGACAGGGTGAACACCGGGGAGCTGTTTTTT.

This clonotype has a count of ten or more. The chain combines TRBV5-6 with TRBJ2-1; 9 bases are shared with TRBD1. V was pared by 4 bases and J by 4 bases, with 6 bases of the junction left unmatched. The germline V gene encodes CDR1 SGHDT and CDR2 YYEEEE. This CDR3 has 15 residues. The CDR3 is CASSTPGQGYNEQFF. The CDR3 region has the DNA TGTGCCAGCAGCACGCCGGGACAGGGATACAATGAGCAGTTCTTC.

This clonotype was detected many times. V usage is TRBV12-3 or TRBV12-4 and J usage is TRBJ2-7; tentative D call: TRBD2 (6 bases). The CDR3 loop spans 12 amino acids. Deletions cut 5 bases from V and 4 bases from J, with 9 bases between. The CDR3 loop reads CASSDRGYEQYF. Written as DNA, the CDR3 is TGTGCCAGCAGTGACCGGGGGTACGAGCAGTACTTC.

The chain uses TRBV20-1 and TRBJ2-1; D not certain. Deletions cut 0 bases from V and 10 bases from J, with 13 bases between. The V gene's germline CDR1 is DFQATT and CDR2 SNEGSKA (reference sequence). The CDR3 covers 13 residues. The CDR3, as DNA: TGCAGTGCTAGAGATCGGCTCTCGGCCGAGCAGTTCTTC. Translated: CSARDRLSAEQFF.

This clonotype has ten or more counts. J is TRBJ2-1 and V is TRBV9, with TRBD2 matching 8 bases. After removal of 4 bases from V and 5 bases from J, the junction contained 14 bases not matched to a gene. Germline V gene data show CDR1 as SGDLS and CDR2 as YYNGEE. This CDR3 is 17 amino acids long. The CDR3 sequence is CASSRSSRRGANNEQFF. The CDR3 region has the DNA TGTGCCAGCAGCCGGTCTTCGCGGCGGGGGGCCAACAATGAGCAGTTCTTC.

Many counts were recorded for this clonotype. The rearrangement joins TRBV30 to TRBJ2-7; 7 nucleotides line up with TRBD2. Trimming at V came to 4 bases and at J to 5 bases, leaving 8 bases not matched to a gene. This CDR3 has 13 residues. The germline gives CDR1 GTSNPN, CDR2 SVGIG (reference sequence). As DNA, the CDR3 is TGTGCCTGGAATGCGGGAGTACAACACGAGCAGTACTTC. Its protein product is CAWNAGVQHEQYF.

Ten or more counts support this clonotype. The chain uses TRBV30 and TRBJ1-4, with TRBD1 matching over 8 bases. Trimming removed 8 bases from V and 8 bases from J; junction bases left unmatched: 13. The CDR3 totals 14 residues. The germline gives CDR1 GTSNPN, CDR2 SVGIG (reference sequence). The DNA of the CDR3 is TGTGCCCTCAGCCCAGGGACAGGCCTAGAAAAACTGTTTTTT. It encodes CALSPGTGLEKLFF.

The genes are TRBV11-2 and TRBJ2-5; 11 bases align to TRBD1. There are 18 residues in the CDR3. The germline gives CDR1 SGHAT, CDR2 FQNNGV. V shed 6 bases, J shed 2 bases, and the junction held 14 bases outside the gene matches. CDR3 amino acids: CASRRPRGQGGKQETQYF. The CDR3 DNA reads as TGTGCCAGCAGGCGACCCCGGGGACAGGGGGGGAAACAAGAGACCCAGTACTTC.

Ten or more counts support this clonotype. The rearrangement joins TRBV20-1 to TRBJ2-1, with TRBD2 matching over 9 bases. V lost 0 bases, J lost 10 bases, and 13 bases stayed unmatched. This CDR3 has 16 residues. The germline V gene has CDR1 DFQATT and CDR2 SNEGSKA (reference sequence). The CDR3 sequence is CSARDKRAGGPLEQFF. CDR3 DNA sequence: TGCAGTGCTAGAGATAAGCGGGCGGGAGGGCCGCTAGAGCAGTTCTTC.

This clonotype showed up many times. The chain joins TRBV30 to TRBJ1-2; TRBD1 matches 10 bases. From germline, CDR1 is GTSNPN and CDR2 SVGIG (reference sequence). The CDR3 has 15 residues. Losses at the gene ends were 3 bases for V and 4 bases for J; bases not matched to a gene: 8. The CDR3 loop reads CAWRGTGDSRYGYTF. Here the CDR3 DNA reads TGTGCCTGGAGGGGGACAGGGGATTCACGCTATGGCTACACCTTC.

This clonotype was observed a few times. The chain couples TRBV12-3 or TRBV12-4 to TRBJ2-5, with D possibly TRBD1 on 6 matching bases. V gave up 8 bases and J gave up 5 bases, with 21 bases separating them. CDR3 size: 15 residues. CDR3 coding DNA: TGTGCCAGCTCGTTGGGCAGGGGTATTGGGGAGACCCAGTACTTC. It specifies CASSLGRGIGETQYF.

This clonotype was detected ten times or more. The rearrangement joins TRBV5-6 to TRBJ2-3, with 9 bases identical to TRBD1. Germline V gene data show CDR1 as SGHDT and CDR2 as YYEEEE. V shed 4 bases, J shed 7 bases, and the junction held 7 bases outside the gene matches. The CDR3 has 14 residues. CDR3 coding DNA: TGTGCCAGCAGCACCGGGACAGGGTTTAATACGCAGTATTTT. Its translation is CASSTGTGFNTQYF.

This clonotype occurred many times. V usage is TRBV7-7 and J usage is TRBJ2-1; TRBD1 matches at 10 bases. Losses at the gene ends were 1 base for V and 7 bases for J; bases not matched to a gene: 13. CDR3 size: 18 residues. Germline assignment: CDR1 SSHAT and CDR2 FNYEAQ (reference sequence). The CDR3 sequence is CASSLVPYRTGGKNEQFF. CDR3 bases: TGTGCCAGCAGCTTAGTCCCCTATCGGACAGGGGGAAAGAATGAGCAGTTCTTC.

This clonotype was detected a few times. The chain couples TRBV3-2 to TRBJ2-6; TRBD1, the D gene given by the table, was not confirmed from the DNA. TRBV3-2 is termed a pseudogene. This CDR3 comprises 18 residues. CDR3 region: CASSLHGQGNSGANVLTF. In nucleotides, the CDR3 is TGTGCCAGCAGCCTTCATGGACAGGGTAACTCTGGGGCCAACGTCCTGACTTTC.

This clonotype was detected ten times or more. The rearrangement joins TRBV4-3 to TRBJ2-5; D is undetermined. The CDR3 runs 15 residues. V was trimmed by 1 base and J by 1 base, leaving 10 bases between them. Germline V gene lookup returns CDR1 LGHNA and CDR2 YSLEER. This CDR3 is CASSQGDGFQETQYF. In DNA form, the CDR3 reads TGCGCCAGCAGCCAAGGAGACGGGTTCCAAGAGACCCAGTACTTC.

This clonotype was seen many times. The J gene is TRBJ2-1, the V gene TRBV7-9; D is uncertain. The CDR3 contains 15 residues. CDR1 is SEHNR and CDR2 is FQNEAQ in the germline V gene (reference sequence). The V gene lost 2 bases and the J gene lost 3 bases, with 11 bases spanning the gap. The CDR3 sequence: CASSLSAVGYNEQFF. Here the CDR3 DNA reads TGTGCCAGCAGCTTATCGGCGGTTGGCTACAATGAGCAGTTCTTC.

This clonotype was found many times. The V call is TRBV20-1, the J call TRBJ2-1; TRBD2 matches at 11 bases. Germline CDR1 is DFQATT and CDR2 is SNEGSKA (reference sequence). CDR3 length: 14 residues. With 1 base clipped from V and 12 bases from J, the junction kept 8 bases outside the gene matches. DNA for the CDR3: TGCAGTGCTAGAGGACTAGCGGGATCCCCAGGGCAGTTCTTC. As protein: CSARGLAGSPGQFF.

This clonotype was counted ten times or more. The chain couples TRBV5-4 to TRBJ2-5, with a tentative D call TRBD1 (6 bases). V lost 2 bases to trimming and J lost 1 base, with 9 bases between them. Germline loops: CDR1 SGHNT, CDR2 YYREEE (reference sequence). CDR3 size: 14 residues. The CDR3 here is CASSLETGQETQYF. The CDR3 DNA sequence: TGTGCCAGCAGCTTAGAGACAGGCCAAGAGACCCAGTACTTC. The whole variable domain, remainder taken from reference TRBV5-4 and TRBJ2-5, is ETGVTQSPTHLIKTRGQQVTLRCSSQSGHNTVSWYQQALGQGPQFIFQYYREEENGRGNFPPRFSGLQFPNYSSELNVNALELDDSALYLCASSLETGQETQYFGPGTRLLVL.

In its sample, this clonotype was seen many times. The V call is TRBV4-1, the J call TRBJ1-5; the match to TRBD1 covers 9 bases. Trimming at V came to 0 bases and at J to 2 bases, leaving 2 bases not matched to a gene. There are 16 residues in the CDR3. Per the germline V gene, CDR1 is MGHRA and CDR2 is YSYEKL. CDR3: CASSQEGQGRNQPQHF. DNA for the CDR3: TGCGCCAGCAGCCAAGAGGGACAGGGCCGCAATCAGCCCCAGCATTTT.

This clonotype was seen ten or more times. This chain joins TRBV5-1 and TRBJ1-5, with a weak D call TRBD1 (5 bases). Germline-derived CDR1 and CDR2 are SGHRS and YFSETQ. The germline V and J ends were trimmed by 2 bases and 2 bases, with 8 bases remaining between them. The CDR3 sequence is 14 residues long. CDR3 DNA: TGCGCCAGCAGCTTAGGACACGGCAATCAGCCCCAGCATTTT. It is translated as CASSLGHGNQPQHF.

This clonotype was recorded at least ten times. As DNA, the CDR3 is TGCGCCAGCGGGGGTGGCAATCAGCCCCAGCATTTT. Protein product: CASGGGNQPQHF. V usage is TRBV10-2 and J usage is TRBJ1-5, with TRBD1 as a possible D gene (5 bases). The CDR3 is 12 residues long. CDR1 and CDR2 (germline): WSHSY, SAAADI. V gave up 8 bases and J gave up 2 bases, with 7 bases separating them.

This clonotype was detected many times. V and J are TRBV7-9 and TRBJ2-6; 7 bases fit TRBD1. After removal of 3 bases from V and 0 bases from J, the junction contained 11 bases not matched to a gene. Germline CDR1 is SEHNR and CDR2 is FQNEAQ (reference sequence). The length of the CDR3 is 19 residues. This CDR3 is CASSFSSGQDHSGANVLTF. The DNA of the CDR3 is TGTGCCAGCAGCTTCTCCTCAGGACAGGATCACTCTGGGGCCAACGTCCTGACTTTC. The full variable domain, in which reference TRBV7-9 and TRBJ2-6 provide the parts outside the CDR3, is DTGVSQNPRHKITKRGQNVTFRCDPISEHNRLYWYRQTLGQGPEFLTYFQNEAQLEKSRLLSDRFSAERPKGSFSTLEIQRTEQGDSAMYLCASSFSSGQDHSGANVLTFGAGSRLTVL.

This clonotype was counted many times. The CDR3 region is CASTLARRGANEQFF. Written as DNA, the CDR3 is TGTGCCAGCACCCTAGCCCGCCGGGGGGCTAATGAGCAGTTCTTC. The chain employs TRBV7-8 and TRBJ2-1; possibly TRBD2 for D (7 bases). Germline values: CDR1 SGHVS, CDR2 FQNEAQ. The CDR3 is made up of 15 amino acids. Trimming pared 7 bases from V and 7 bases from J, leaving 20 bases between.

This clonotype was picked up many times. The rearrangement joins TRBV19 to TRBJ2-5; 11 bases fit TRBD2. Per the germline V gene, CDR1 is LNHDA and CDR2 is SQIVND (reference sequence). V lost 4 bases, J lost 4 bases, and 5 bases stayed unmatched. This CDR3 contains 15 residues. This chain's CDR3 is CASSTGTSGGETQYF. The CDR3 DNA follows: TGTGCCAGTAGTACCGGGACTAGCGGTGGAGAGACCCAGTACTTC.

By its share, this clonotype is medium-sized (0.01 to 0.1%). The chain uses TRBV7-8 and TRBJ2-7, with D perhaps given as TRBD1 or TRBD2 (5 bases each). The CDR3 covers 16 residues. Per the germline V gene, CDR1 is SGHVS and CDR2 is FQNEAQ. V lost 4 bases, J lost 0 bases, and 16 bases lay in between. The CDR3 region is CASSSNQGGSSYEQYF. Here the CDR3 DNA reads TGTGCCAGCAGCTCGAATCAGGGTGGGAGCTCCTACGAGCAGTACTTC.

J is TRBJ2-5 and V is TRBV20-1; 12 bases align to TRBD1. The trim removed 4 bases at V and 6 bases at J, leaving 3 bases unmatched. Per the germline V gene, CDR1 is DFQATT and CDR2 is SNEGSKA (reference sequence). The CDR3 runs to 13 residues. CDR3 protein: CSATGQGAKTQYF. In DNA form, the CDR3 reads TGCAGTGCTACGGGACAGGGGGCGAAGACCCAGTACTTC.